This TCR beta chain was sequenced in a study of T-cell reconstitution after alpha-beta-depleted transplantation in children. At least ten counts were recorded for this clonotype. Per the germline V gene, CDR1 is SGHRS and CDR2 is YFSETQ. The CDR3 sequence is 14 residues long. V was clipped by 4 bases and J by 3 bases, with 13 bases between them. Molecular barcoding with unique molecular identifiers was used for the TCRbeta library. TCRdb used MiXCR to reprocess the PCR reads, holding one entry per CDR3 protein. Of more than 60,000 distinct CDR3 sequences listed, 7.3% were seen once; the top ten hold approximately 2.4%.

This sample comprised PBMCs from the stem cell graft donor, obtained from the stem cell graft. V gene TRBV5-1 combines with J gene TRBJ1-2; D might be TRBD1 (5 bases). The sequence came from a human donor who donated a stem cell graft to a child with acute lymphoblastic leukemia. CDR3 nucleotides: TGCGCCAGCAGCCCCCTTTCGACAGACTATGGCTACACCTTC. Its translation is CASSPLSTDYGYTF.